The sequence of this TCR beta chain was determined in a study of shared clonotypes between healthy human individuals. Using immunoSEQ multiplex PCR, the repertoire was profiled, and TCRdb retains in-frame clones only, with some absent. The sample includes about 480,000 clones, less than 85% of them seen just once. The V gene lost 6 bases and the J gene lost 7 bases, with 7 bases spanning the gap. Germline V gene lookup returns CDR1 ENHRY and CDR2 SYGVKD. The CDR3 is made up of 12 amino acids. Source material: PBMCs. V is TRBV10-3 and J is TRBJ1-6; D unresolved. This clonotype was obtained from a woman aged 35 to 49 in good health. Some clones in this sample may be carry-over from other donors' samples. The CDR3 here is CAIRSENSPLHF. The CDR3 coding sequence is TGTGCCATCAGGAGCGAGAATTCACCCCTCCACTTT.